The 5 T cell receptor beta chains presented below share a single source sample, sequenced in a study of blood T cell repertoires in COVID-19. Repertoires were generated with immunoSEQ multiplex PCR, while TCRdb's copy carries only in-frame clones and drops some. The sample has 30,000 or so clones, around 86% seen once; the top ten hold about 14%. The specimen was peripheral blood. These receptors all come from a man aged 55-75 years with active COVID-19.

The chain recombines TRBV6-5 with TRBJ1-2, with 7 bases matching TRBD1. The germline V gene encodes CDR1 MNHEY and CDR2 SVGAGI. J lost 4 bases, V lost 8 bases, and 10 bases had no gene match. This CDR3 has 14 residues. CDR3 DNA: TGTGCCAGCCAGAACCGACAGGGAGTCTATGGCTACACCTTC. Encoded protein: CASQNRQGVYGYTF.

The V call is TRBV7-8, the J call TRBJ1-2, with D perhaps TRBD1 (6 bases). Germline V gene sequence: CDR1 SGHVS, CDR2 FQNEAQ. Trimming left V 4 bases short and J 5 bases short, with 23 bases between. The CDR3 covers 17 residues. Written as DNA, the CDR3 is TGTGCCAGCAGCTACGGCCGGGGGGACACAAAAAAGTATGGCTACACCTTC. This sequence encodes CASSYGRGDTKKYGYTF. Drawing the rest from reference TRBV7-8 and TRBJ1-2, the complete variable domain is GAGVSQSPRYKVAKRGQDVALRCDPISGHVSLFWYQQALGQGPEFLTYFQNEAQLDKSGLPSDRFFAERPEGSVSTLKIQRTQQEDSAVYLCASSYGRGDTKKYGYTFGSGTRLTVV.

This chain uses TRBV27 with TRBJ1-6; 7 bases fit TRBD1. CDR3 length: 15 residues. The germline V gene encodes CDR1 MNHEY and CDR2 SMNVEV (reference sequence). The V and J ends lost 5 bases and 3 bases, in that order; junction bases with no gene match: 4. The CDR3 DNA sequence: TGTGCCAGCAGTAGTCGGACAGGCTATAATTCACCCCTCCACTTT. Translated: CASSSRTGYNSPLHF.

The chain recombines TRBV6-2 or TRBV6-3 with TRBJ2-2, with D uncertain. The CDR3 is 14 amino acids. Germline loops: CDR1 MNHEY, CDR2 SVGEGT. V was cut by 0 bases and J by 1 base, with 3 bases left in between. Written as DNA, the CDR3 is TGTGCCAGCAGTTACTCCAGGAACACCGGGGAGCTGTTTTTT. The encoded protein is CASSYSRNTGELFF.

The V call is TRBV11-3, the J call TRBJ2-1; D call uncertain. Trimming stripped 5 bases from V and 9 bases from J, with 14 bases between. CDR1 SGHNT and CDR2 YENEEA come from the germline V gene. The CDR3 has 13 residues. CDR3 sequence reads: CASSDESGFEQFF. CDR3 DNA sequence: TGTGCCAGCAGCGACGAGTCGGGTTTTGAGCAGTTCTTC.